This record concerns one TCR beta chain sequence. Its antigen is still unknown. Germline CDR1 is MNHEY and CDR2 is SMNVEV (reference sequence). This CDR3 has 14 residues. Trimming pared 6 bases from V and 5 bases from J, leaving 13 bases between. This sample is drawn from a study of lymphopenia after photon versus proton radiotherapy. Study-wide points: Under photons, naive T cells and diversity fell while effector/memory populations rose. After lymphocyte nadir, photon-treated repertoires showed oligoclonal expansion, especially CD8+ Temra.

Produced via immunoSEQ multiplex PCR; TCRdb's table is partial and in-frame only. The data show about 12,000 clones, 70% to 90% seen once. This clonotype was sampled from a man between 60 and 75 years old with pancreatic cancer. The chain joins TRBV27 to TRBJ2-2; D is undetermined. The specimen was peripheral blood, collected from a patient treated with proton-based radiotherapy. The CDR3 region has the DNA TGTGCCAGCAGGAGCGTAATAGGTACCGGGGAGCTGTTTTTT. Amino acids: CASRSVIGTGELFF.